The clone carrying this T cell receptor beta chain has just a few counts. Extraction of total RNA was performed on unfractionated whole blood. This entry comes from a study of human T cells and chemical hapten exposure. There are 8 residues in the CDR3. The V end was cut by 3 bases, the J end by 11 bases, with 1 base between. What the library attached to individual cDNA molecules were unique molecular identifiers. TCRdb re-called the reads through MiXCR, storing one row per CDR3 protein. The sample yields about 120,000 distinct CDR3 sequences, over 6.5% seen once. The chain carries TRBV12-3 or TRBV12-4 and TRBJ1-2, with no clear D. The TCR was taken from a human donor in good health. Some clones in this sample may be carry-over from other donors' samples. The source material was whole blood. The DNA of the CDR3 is TGTGCCAGCAGTTTTTACACCTTC. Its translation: CASSFYTF.